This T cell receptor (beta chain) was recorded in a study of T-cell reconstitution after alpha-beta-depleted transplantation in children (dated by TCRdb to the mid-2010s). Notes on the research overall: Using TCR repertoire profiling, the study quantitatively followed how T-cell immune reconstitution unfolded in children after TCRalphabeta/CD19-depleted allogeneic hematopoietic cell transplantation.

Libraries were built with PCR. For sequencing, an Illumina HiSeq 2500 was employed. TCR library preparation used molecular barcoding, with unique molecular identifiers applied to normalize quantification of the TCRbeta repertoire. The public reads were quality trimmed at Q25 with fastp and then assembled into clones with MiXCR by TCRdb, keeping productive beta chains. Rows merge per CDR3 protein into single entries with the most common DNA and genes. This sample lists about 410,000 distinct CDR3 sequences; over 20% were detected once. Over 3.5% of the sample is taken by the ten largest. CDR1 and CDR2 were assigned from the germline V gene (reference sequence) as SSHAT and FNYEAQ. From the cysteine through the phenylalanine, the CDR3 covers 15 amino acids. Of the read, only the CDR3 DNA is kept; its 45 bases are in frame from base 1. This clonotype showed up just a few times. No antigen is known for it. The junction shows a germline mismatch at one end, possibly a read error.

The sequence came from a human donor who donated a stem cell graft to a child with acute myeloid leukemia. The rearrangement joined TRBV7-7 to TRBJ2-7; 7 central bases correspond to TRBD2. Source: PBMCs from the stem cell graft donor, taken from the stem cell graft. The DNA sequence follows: TGTGCTAGCAGCTTAGGGGCGGGAGCGTCCTACGAGCAGTACTTC. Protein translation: CASSLGAGASYEQYF.